These 10 T cell receptor beta chains were all obtained from the same sample, sequenced in a study of cytotoxic CD8 clonotypes in ibrutinib-treated CLL. Sequenced by immunoSEQ multiplex PCR; TCRdb stores in-frame clones only, minus some. Of about 76,000 clones in the sample, approximately 87% are singletons; the top ten hold 38%. Sequenced here: PBMCs, sampled after 24 months of ibrutinib treatment. All receptors come from a human donor with chronic lymphocytic leukemia.

CDR3 region: CASSIDWVSNQPQHF. The CDR3 region has the DNA TGTGCCAGTAGTATAGATTGGGTTAGCAATCAGCCCCAGCATTTT. The gene calls are TRBV19 and TRBJ1-5; D not resolved. This CDR3 has 15 residues. Germline loops: CDR1 LNHDA, CDR2 SQIVND (reference sequence). Trimming stripped 0 bases from V and 0 bases from J, with 6 bases between.

The chain is built from TRBV19 and TRBJ1-1; possibly TRBD1 for D (5 bases). V shed 4 bases and J shed 5 bases, with 17 bases lying between them. There are 15 residues in the CDR3. CDR1 is LNHDA, CDR2 SQIVND, per germline (reference sequence). DNA of the CDR3: TGTGCCAGTAGTAGGGCCGGCCAGGGAGTTACTGAAGCTTTCTTT. Its protein is CASSRAGQGVTEAFF.

This sequence joins TRBV7-2 and TRBJ2-1; no clear D. Deletions cut 5 bases from V and 0 bases from J, with 11 bases between. The CDR3 is 15 amino acids. Germline V CDR1 and CDR2: SGHTA, FQGNSA. The DNA of the CDR3 is TGTGCCAGCAGCCCCGAGATGAGCTCCTACAATGAGCAGTTCTTC. It codes for CASSPEMSSYNEQFF.

This clone occurred once. The chain is built from TRBV25-1 and TRBJ2-1; D may be TRBD2 (6 bases). Trimming cost V 7 bases and J 6 bases, with 10 bases left between them. Germline-derived CDR1 and CDR2 are MGHDK and SYGVNS. CDR3 length equals 12 residues. CDR3: CASNRLGNEQFF. CDR3 DNA sequence: TGTGCCAGCAACAGACTAGGCAATGAGCAGTTCTTC.

The chain's CDR3 is CASSQDTRQMETQYF. The CDR3 DNA is TGCGCCAGCAGCCAAGATACCCGACAGATGGAGACCCAGTACTTC. This chain joins TRBV4-3 and TRBJ2-5; a possible D gene is TRBD1 (5 bases). The CDR3 runs to 15 residues. Germline values: CDR1 LGHNA, CDR2 YSLEER. V gave up 0 bases and J gave up 5 bases, with 13 bases separating them.

The chain has TRBV29-1 and TRBJ2-7; TRBD2 aligns across 12 bases. Germline CDR1 SQVTM, CDR2 ANQGSEA. The CDR3 extends over 16 amino acids. V gave up 6 bases and J gave up 0 bases; unmatched junction bases: 9. The CDR3 nucleotides are TGCAGCGTCCAACTAGCGGGAGGCCAAATCTCCTACGAGCAGTACTTC. It is translated as CSVQLAGGQISYEQYF.

V gene TRBV28 combines with J gene TRBJ1-2; 9 positions match TRBD1. The CDR3 consists of 15 residues. The V segment lost 6 bases and the J segment 6 bases; nucleotides outside the gene matches: 11. Germline CDR1 reads MDHEN; CDR2 reads SYDVKM. CDR3 protein: CASSLLTDRGDGYTF. Written as DNA, the CDR3 is TGTGCCAGCAGCCTACTTACGGACAGGGGTGATGGCTACACCTTC.

The chain is built from TRBV5-1 and TRBJ2-2; unclear D gene. V lost 4 bases and J lost 2, with 12 bases in between. The CDR3 totals 15 residues. Germline lookup yields CDR1 SGHRS and CDR2 YFSETQ. Written as DNA, the CDR3 is TGCGCCAGCAGCCCGATGACCTCTAACACCGGGGAGCTGTTTTTT. Amino acid sequence: CASSPMTSNTGELFF.

This clone was seen more than once but under ten times. The chain joins TRBV19 to TRBJ1-5, with TRBD1 matching over 8 bases. CDR1 is LNHDA and CDR2 is SQIVND in the germline V gene (reference sequence). J lost 9 bases, V lost 7 bases, and 14 bases had no gene match. The CDR3 runs to 15 residues. This CDR3 reads CASTEDRVRFLPQHF. The CDR3 DNA reads as TGTGCCAGTACCGAGGACAGGGTACGCTTTTTGCCCCAGCATTTT.

This clone was seen just once. The chain uses TRBV2 and TRBJ1-5, with unresolved D. CDR1 and CDR2 from the germline V gene are SNHLY and FYNNEI. This CDR3 is built from 14 residues. The V gene lost 6 bases and the J gene lost 0 bases, with 9 bases spanning the gap. CDR3 amino acids: CASRETYSNQPQHF. CDR3 in DNA: TGTGCCAGCAGGGAAACATATAGCAATCAGCCCCAGCATTTT.